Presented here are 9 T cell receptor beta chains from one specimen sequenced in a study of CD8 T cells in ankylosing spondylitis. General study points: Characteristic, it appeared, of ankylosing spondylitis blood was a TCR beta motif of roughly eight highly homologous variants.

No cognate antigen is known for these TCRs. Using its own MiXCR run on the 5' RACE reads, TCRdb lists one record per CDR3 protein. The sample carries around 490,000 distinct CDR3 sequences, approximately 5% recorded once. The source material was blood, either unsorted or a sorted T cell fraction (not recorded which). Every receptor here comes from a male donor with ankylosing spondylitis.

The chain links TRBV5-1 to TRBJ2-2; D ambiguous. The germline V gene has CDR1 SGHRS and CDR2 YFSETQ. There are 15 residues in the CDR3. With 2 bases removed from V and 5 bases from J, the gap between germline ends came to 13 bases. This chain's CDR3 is CASSLWETSTGELFF. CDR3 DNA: TGCGCCAGCAGCTTATGGGAAACGAGTACCGGGGAGCTGTTTTTT.

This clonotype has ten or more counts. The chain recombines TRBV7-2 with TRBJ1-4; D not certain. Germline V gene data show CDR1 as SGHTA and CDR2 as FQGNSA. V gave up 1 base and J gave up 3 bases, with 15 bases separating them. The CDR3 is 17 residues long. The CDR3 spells CASSLGVSGRSNEKLFF. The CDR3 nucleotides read TGTGCCAGCAGCTTAGGAGTTTCTGGACGGTCTAATGAAAAACTGTTTTTT.

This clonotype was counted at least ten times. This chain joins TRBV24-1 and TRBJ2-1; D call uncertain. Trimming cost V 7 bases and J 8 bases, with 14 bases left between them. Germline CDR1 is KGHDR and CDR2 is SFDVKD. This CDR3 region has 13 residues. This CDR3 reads CATRGYFSDEQFF. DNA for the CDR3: TGTGCCACCAGGGGATACTTTTCGGATGAGCAGTTCTTC.

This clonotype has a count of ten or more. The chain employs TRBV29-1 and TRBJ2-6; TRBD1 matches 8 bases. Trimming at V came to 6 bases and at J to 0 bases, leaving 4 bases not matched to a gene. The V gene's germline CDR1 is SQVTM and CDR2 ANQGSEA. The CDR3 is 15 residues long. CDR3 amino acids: CSVRQGISGANVLTF. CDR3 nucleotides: TGCAGCGTAAGACAGGGGATCTCTGGGGCCAACGTCCTGACTTTC.

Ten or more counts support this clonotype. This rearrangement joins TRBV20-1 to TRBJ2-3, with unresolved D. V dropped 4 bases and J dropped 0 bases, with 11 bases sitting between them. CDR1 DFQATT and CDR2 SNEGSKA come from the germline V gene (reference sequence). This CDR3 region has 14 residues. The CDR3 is CSAIVAASTDTQYF. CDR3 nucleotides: TGCAGTGCTATCGTGGCAGCTAGCACAGATACGCAGTATTTT.

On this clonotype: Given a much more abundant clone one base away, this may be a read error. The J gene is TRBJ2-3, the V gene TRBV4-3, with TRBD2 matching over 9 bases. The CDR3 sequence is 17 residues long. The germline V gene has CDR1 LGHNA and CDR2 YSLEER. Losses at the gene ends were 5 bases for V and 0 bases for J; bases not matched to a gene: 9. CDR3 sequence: CASSYRGGAASTDTQYF. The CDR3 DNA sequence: TGCGCCAGCAGCTACCGCGGGGGGGCAGCAAGCACAGATACGCAGTATTTT.

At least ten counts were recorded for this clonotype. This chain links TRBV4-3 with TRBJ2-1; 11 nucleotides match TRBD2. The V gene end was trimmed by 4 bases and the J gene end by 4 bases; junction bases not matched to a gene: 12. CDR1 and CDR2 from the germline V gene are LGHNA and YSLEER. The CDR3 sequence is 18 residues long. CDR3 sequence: CASSPKLSGRAFYNEQFF. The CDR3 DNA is TGCGCCAGCAGCCCCAAGCTTAGCGGGAGGGCTTTTTACAATGAGCAGTTCTTC.

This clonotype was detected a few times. CDR3: CASGGTTSGEQFF. The CDR3 coding sequence is TGTGCTAGTGGTGGGACGACTAGCGGTGAGCAGTTCTTC. The V and J genes are TRBV12-5 and TRBJ2-1, with 9 bases fitting TRBD2. CDR3 length: 13 amino acids. V shed 5 bases, J shed 9 bases, and the junction held 5 bases outside the gene matches. Germline V gene sequence: CDR1 LGHNT, CDR2 FRNRAP.

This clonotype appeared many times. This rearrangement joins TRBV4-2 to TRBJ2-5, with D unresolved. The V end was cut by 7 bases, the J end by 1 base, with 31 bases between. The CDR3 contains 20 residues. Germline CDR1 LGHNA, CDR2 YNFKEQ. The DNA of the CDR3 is TGTGCCAGCACCTCAAGCTGGGGAAACAGTCTGGTGGGGATCCAAGAGACCCAGTACTTC. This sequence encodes CASTSSWGNSLVGIQETQYF.